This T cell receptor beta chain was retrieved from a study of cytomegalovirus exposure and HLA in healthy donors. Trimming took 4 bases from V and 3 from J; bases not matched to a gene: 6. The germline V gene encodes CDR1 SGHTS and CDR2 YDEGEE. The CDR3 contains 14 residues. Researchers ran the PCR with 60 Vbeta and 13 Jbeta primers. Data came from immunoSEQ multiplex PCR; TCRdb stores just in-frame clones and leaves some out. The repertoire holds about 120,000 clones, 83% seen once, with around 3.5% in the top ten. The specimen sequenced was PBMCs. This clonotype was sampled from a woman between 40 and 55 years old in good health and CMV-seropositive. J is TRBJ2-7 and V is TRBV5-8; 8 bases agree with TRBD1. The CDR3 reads CASSATGASYEQYF. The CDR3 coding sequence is TGTGCCAGCAGCGCGACAGGGGCTAGCTACGAGCAGTACTTC.